The rows below give T cell receptor beta chains drawn from one sample of a study of T cells after yellow fever vaccination. TCRdb recomputed calls from the 5' RACE reads with MiXCR, one row per CDR3 protein. The table includes roughly 250,000 distinct CDR3 sequences, 10% to 15% detected once. The specimen comprised CD4+ T cells sorted from PBMCs, sampled 45 days after the yellow fever booster vaccination. Receptors were obtained from a man younger than 40 who received the YFV17D yellow fever vaccine. The CDR3 runs from the conserved cysteine through the conserved F or W. The D gene is left open where the match is weak. A clone size is listed for some rows: how often the clone was seen (once, few, many), or a class if it is expanded.

TRBJ1-2 | NA | TRBV10-3 | TRBD1 | TGTGCCATCAGTGATCCGGGACAGACCAACTATGGCTACACCTTC | CAISDPGQTNYGYTF
TRBJ1-4 | few | TRBV7-8 | NA | TGTGCCAGCGGCGTCGACGACAGACGGAATGAAAAACTGTTTTTT | CASGVDDRRNEKLFF
TRBJ2-3 | NA | TRBV2 | NA | TGTGCCAGCAGCTGGGACAGCACAGATACGCAGTATTTT | CASSWDSTDTQYF
TRBJ1-2 | few | TRBV20-1 | NA | TGCAGTGCTAATGGACAGAAAAAGGACTATGGCTACACCTTC | CSANGQKKDYGYTF
TRBJ2-1 | few | TRBV4-3 | NA | TGCGCCAGCAGCCAAGATCTCGGACCTAGCTACAATGAGCAGTTCTTC | CASSQDLGPSYNEQFF
TRBJ2-3 | NA | TRBV12-3/TRBV12-4 | NA | TGTGCCAGCAGTTTAGGCGGGGCCAAGGATACGCAGTATTTT | CASSLGGAKDTQYF
TRBJ2-7 | few | TRBV18 | TRBD1 | TGTGCCAGCTCACTCCGGGACAGTTCATCCGAGCAGTACTTC | CASSLRDSSSEQYF
TRBJ2-1 | NA | TRBV12-3/TRBV12-4 | NA | TGTGCCAGCAGCGCAGGGCATGGTGCTTACAATGAGCAGTTCTTC | CASSAGHGAYNEQFF
TRBJ2-5 | few | TRBV6-1 | NA | TGTGCCAGCACCTATCAGACTAGGTCACGGGAGACCCAGTACTTC | CASTYQTRSRETQYF
TRBJ2-7 | few | TRBV6-1 | TRBD1 | TGTGCCAGCAGTACCCGGACAGGGCCCTACGAGCAGTACTTC | CASSTRTGPYEQYF
TRBJ2-5 | NA | TRBV20-1 | TRBD2 | TGCAGTGCCCCGGGACTAGCGGGCAAAGAGACCCAGTACTTC | CSAPGLAGKETQYF
TRBJ2-3 | NA | TRBV18 | NA | TGTGCCAGCTCACCAGTAGCGCCCACAGATACGCAGTATTTT | CASSPVAPTDTQYF
TRBJ1-3 | few | TRBV30 | NA | TGTGCCTGGAGCGGCGGGCGGAGGACAGACCTTGGAAACACCATATATTTT | CAWSGGRRTDLGNTIYF
TRBJ2-1 | few | TRBV11-2 | NA | TGTGCCAGCAGCTTAGGTCCTAGCATCAATGAGCAGTTCTTC | CASSLGPSINEQFF
TRBJ2-5 | many | TRBV28 | NA | TGTGCCAGCAGTTTATCGCCGGGCCAAGAGACCCAGTACTTC | CASSLSPGQETQYF
TRBJ1-1 | many | TRBV10-3 | NA | TGTGCCATCAGTGAGTCGACCAGGGGGAACACTGAAGCTTTCTTT | CAISESTRGNTEAFF
TRBJ2-7 | few | TRBV7-2 | NA | TGTGCCTCGAGAGTTTTAAGCTCCTACGAGCAGTACTTC | CASRVLSSYEQYF
TRBJ2-6 | few | TRBV6-1 | NA | TGTGCCAGCAGTCAGTCCCTGGGCTCTGGGGCCAACGTCCTGACTTTC | CASSQSLGSGANVLTF
TRBJ2-2 | few | TRBV15 | TRBD2 | TGTGCCACCAGACTAGCGGGAGGGTCAGGGGAGCTGTTTTTT | CATRLAGGSGELFF
TRBJ2-4 | NA | TRBV4-3 | TRBD2 | TGCGCCAGCAGCCAAAGGGCGGGAGGGCCGGGAAACATTCAGTACTTC | CASSQRAGGPGNIQYF
TRBJ2-7 | few | TRBV25-1 | TRBD1 | TGTGCCAGCAGGGGACAGGGGAGGATCAACGAGCAGTACTTC | CASRGQGRINEQYF
TRBJ2-5 | few | TRBV10-1 | TRBD2 | TGCGCCAGCAGTTCAGGACTAGCGGGAGGACAAGAGACCCAGTACTTC | CASSSGLAGGQETQYF
TRBJ2-1 | few | TRBV7-2 | NA | TGTGCCAGCAGCTGGAGGGCCGAGGGTGAGCAGTTCTTC | CASSWRAEGEQFF
TRBJ2-7 | NA | TRBV2 | NA | TGTGCCAGTATGTCGGCATACGAGCAGTACTTC | CASMSAYEQYF
TRBJ1-4 | few | TRBV4-3 | TRBD1 | TGCGCCAGCAGCCGAAGGACAGGTCAGAATGAAAAACTGTTTTTT | CASSRRTGQNEKLFF
TRBJ2-7 | NA | TRBV15 | NA | TGTGCCACCAGCGGGCCGGCCAGGGGCTCCTACGAGCAGTACTTC | CATSGPARGSYEQYF
TRBJ1-1 | few | TRBV15 | NA | TGTGCCACCAGCAGAAGACAGGATAACACTGAAGCTTTCTTT | CATSRRQDNTEAFF
TRBJ2-7 | NA | TRBV28 | NA | TGTGCCAGCAGGGGGGAGTTACCCTACGAGCAGTACTTC | CASRGELPYEQYF
TRBJ2-7 | few | TRBV5-1 | NA | TGCGCCAGCAGCTGGGGGGGACAGAGGGTCGACGAGCAGTACTTC | CASSWGGQRVDEQYF
TRBJ2-3 | few | TRBV12-3/TRBV12-4 | TRBD2 | TGTGCCAGCACCATGGTCCGAGGGCTAGCGGGCACCTCTAGCACAGATACGCAGTATTTT | CASTMVRGLAGTSSTDTQYF
TRBJ2-7 | NA | TRBV29-1 | TRBD2 | TGCAGCGTTACCGGGACTAGCTACGAGCAGTACTTC | CSVTGTSYEQYF
TRBJ2-3 | few | TRBV7-9 | NA | TGTGCCAGCAGCTCCCGACCTGGGGGCGCATCAGATACGCAGTATTTT | CASSSRPGGASDTQYF
TRBJ2-3 | NA | TRBV7-2 | NA | TGTGCCAGCAGCCCTGACGGCTACACAGATACGCAGTATTTT | CASSPDGYTDTQYF
TRBJ2-7 | few | TRBV11-2 | NA | TGTGCCAGCAGCTTATCGACCCACGAGCAGTACTTC | CASSLSTHEQYF
TRBJ2-7 | NA | TRBV29-1 | TRBD1 | TGCAGCGTTCTGGACAGGATTACCTACGAGCAGTACTTC | CSVLDRITYEQYF
TRBJ2-7 | NA | TRBV4-3 | NA | TGCGCCAGCAGCCAAGATAAGGCGGTCTCCTACGAGCAGTACTTC | CASSQDKAVSYEQYF
TRBJ2-1 | few | TRBV5-1 | NA | TGCGCCAGCAGCTTGGAAAGAGGGGCCTACAATGAGCAGTTCTTC | CASSLERGAYNEQFF
TRBJ2-5 | few | TRBV18 | NA | TGTGCCAGCTCATTTTCCATCGCTCGGGGGCTCCAAGAGACCCAGTACTTC | CASSFSIARGLQETQYF
TRBJ2-4 | few | TRBV5-6 | NA | TGTGCCAGCAGGGTTACGGGAGCCAAAAACATTCAGTACTTC | CASRVTGAKNIQYF
TRBJ2-1 | NA | TRBV15 | NA | TGTGCCACCAGCAGAGATACGGGCGAGCAGTTCTTC | CATSRDTGEQFF
TRBJ2-5 | once | TRBV9 | NA | TGTGCCAGCAGCGACCTGGGACCGCGCGGGGAGACCCAGTACTTC | CASSDLGPRGETQYF
TRBJ2-5 | few | TRBV7-2 | TRBD2 | TGTGCCAGCAGCTCGGGACTAGCGGGGTCAGAGACCCAGTACTTC | CASSSGLAGSETQYF
TRBJ2-5 | NA | TRBV18 | NA | TGTGCCAGCTCACAGGTCCACGGTGAGACCCAGTACTTC | CASSQVHGETQYF
TRBJ1-4 | few | TRBV7-8 | NA | TGTGCCAGCAGCCGGGGACGAACTAATGAAAAACTGTTTTTT | CASSRGRTNEKLFF
TRBJ2-4 | few | TRBV7-2 | NA | TGTGCCAGCAGCTTAGAATACGACGGAAACATTCAGTACTTC | CASSLEYDGNIQYF
TRBJ2-1 | few | TRBV5-1 | TRBD1 | TGCGCCAGCAGCTCGGGCCGGGGACAGGTAGCCTACAATGAGCAGTTCTTC | CASSSGRGQVAYNEQFF
TRBJ1-2 | NA | TRBV29-1 | NA | TGCAGCCACAGGGACCTGGCTTACTATGGCTACACCTTC | CSHRDLAYYGYTF
TRBJ1-4 | NA | TRBV10-3 | TRBD1 | TGTGCCATCAGTGAGTCGGCAGGGGGTCTTGAAAAACTGTTTTTT | CAISESAGGLEKLFF
TRBJ2-6 | few | TRBV12-3/TRBV12-4 | NA | TGTGCCAGCAGCTCCAGGACGGAGTCTGGGGCCAACGTCCTGACTTTC | CASSSRTESGANVLTF
TRBJ1-1 | few | TRBV12-3/TRBV12-4 | TRBD1 | TGTGCCAGCAGACCCAGGGGGATGAACACTGAAGCTTTCTTT | CASRPRGMNTEAFF
TRBJ1-2 | few | TRBV7-2 | NA | TGTGCCAGCAGCTTAGCAGGGTTCGGCTACACCTTC | CASSLAGFGYTF
TRBJ1-3 | few | TRBV9 | NA | TGTGCCAGCAGCCCGCACCGCTCTGGAAACACCATATATTTT | CASSPHRSGNTIYF
TRBJ2-5 | few | TRBV3-1 | NA | TGTGCCAGCAGCCAAGGGGTGCGGACCCAGTACTTC | CASSQGVRTQYF